This T cell receptor (beta chain) is drawn from a study of immune characterization of retroperitoneal liposarcoma. This clonotype is labeled medium-sized (0.01 to 0.1%). The CDR3 contains 14 residues. Trimming removed 7 bases from V and 10 bases from J; junction bases left unmatched: 13. TCRdb fed the PCR reads into MiXCR, producing one record per CDR3 protein. Among about 11,000 distinct CDR3 sequences, about 46% were seen once, and the ten largest hold 10%. V and J are TRBV12-3 or TRBV12-4 and TRBJ2-1; 7 bases align to TRBD1. The sequenced material came from tumor tissue. The receptor was isolated from a female donor with retroperitoneal liposarcoma. CDR3 amino acids: CASTPSTGIYEQFF. For the CDR3, the DNA is TGTGCCAGCACCCCTTCGACAGGGATTTACGAGCAGTTCTTC.